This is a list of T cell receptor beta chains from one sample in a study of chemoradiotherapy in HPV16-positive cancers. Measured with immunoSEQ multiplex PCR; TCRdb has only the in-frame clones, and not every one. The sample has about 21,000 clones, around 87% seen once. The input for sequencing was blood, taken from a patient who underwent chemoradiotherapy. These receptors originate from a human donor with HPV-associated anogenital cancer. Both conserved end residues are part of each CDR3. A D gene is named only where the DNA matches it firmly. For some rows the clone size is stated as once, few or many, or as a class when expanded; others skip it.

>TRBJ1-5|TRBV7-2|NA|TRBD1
CASSVGTDSNQPQHF
TGTGCCAGCAGCGTCGGGACAGATAGCAATCAGCCCCAGCATTTT
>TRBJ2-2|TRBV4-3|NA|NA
CASSQDRLLGTGELFF
TGCGCCAGCAGCCAAGATAGGCTCTTGGGCACCGGGGAGCTGTTTTTT
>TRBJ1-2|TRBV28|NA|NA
CASLSPGGNNYGYTF
TGTGCCAGCCTCTCCCCGGGGGGAAATAACTATGGCTACACCTTC
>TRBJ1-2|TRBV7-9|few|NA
CASSYALTDYGYTF
TGTGCCAGCAGCTACGCGTTGACCGACTATGGCTACACCTTC
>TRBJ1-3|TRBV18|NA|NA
CASSQDSSGNTIYF
TGTGCCAGCTCACAAGACTCGTCTGGAAACACCATATATTTT
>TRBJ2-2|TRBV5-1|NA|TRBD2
CASNSGTSGLGELFF
TGCGCCAGCAACTCCGGGACTAGCGGGTTAGGGGAGCTGTTTTTT
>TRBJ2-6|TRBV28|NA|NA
CASSQERDITGANVLTF
TGTGCCAGCAGTCAAGAGAGGGACATCACTGGGGCCAACGTCCTGACTTTC
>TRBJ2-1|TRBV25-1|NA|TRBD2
CASSAPGLADDNEQFF
TGTGCCAGCAGTGCCCCTGGACTAGCCGACGACAATGAGCAGTTCTTC
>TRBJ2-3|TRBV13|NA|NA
CASSLVSSDTQYF
TGTGCCAGCAGCTTAGTGTCATCAGATACGCAGTATTTT
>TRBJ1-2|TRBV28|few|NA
CASSGPYGYTF
TGTGCCAGCAGCGGTCCCTATGGCTACACCTTC
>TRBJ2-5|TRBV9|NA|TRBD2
CASSVGLAGAETQYF
TGTGCCAGCAGCGTAGGACTAGCGGGGGCAGAGACCCAGTACTTC
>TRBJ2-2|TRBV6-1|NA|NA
CASSAASRGNTGELFF
TGTGCCAGCAGTGCCGCGTCTAGGGGGAACACCGGGGAGCTGTTTTTT
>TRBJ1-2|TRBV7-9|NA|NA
CASSLGGPTGLTF
TGTGCCAGCAGCTTAGGGGGGCCCACCGGGCTCACCTTC
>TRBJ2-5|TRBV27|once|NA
CASSSYSTGTQETQYF
TGTGCCAGCAGTTCGTACTCAACCGGGACACAAGAGACCCAGTACTTC